This T cell receptor beta chain was sequenced in a study of cytomegalovirus exposure and HLA in healthy donors. This clone appeared a few times. Amplification used 60 Vbeta primers and 13 Jbeta primers. The repertoire was sequenced with immunoSEQ multiplex PCR; TCRdb's copy has only in-frame clones and lacks some. The sample contains more than 110,000 clones, around three quarters of which appear only once. The sequence was collected from a man aged 35 to 55 in good health and CMV-seropositive. The source material was PBMCs.

DNA for the CDR3: TGTGCCAGCAGGACAGGGAACACCGGGGAGCTGTTTTTT. It yields the protein CASRTGNTGELFF. This chain joins TRBV6-4 and TRBJ2-2; D is possibly TRBD1 (6 bases). Germline V gene lookup returns CDR1 MRHNA and CDR2 SNTAGT. The length of the CDR3 is 13 residues. V was trimmed by 6 bases and J by 1 base, leaving 6 bases between them.